The rows below give T cell receptor beta chains drawn from one sample of a study of spatial heterogeneity in lung cancer. Each CDR3 protein gets one entry after TCRdb re-called the 5' RACE reads with MiXCR. Of about 48,000 distinct CDR3 sequences listed, approximately 5.3% are singletons. Source: PBMCs, taken at surgery. These receptors were collected from a male donor with early-stage non-small cell lung cancer. Each CDR3 is given with its conserved first and last residue. Each record gives: D gene, clone size, J gene, V gene, CDR3 DNA, CDR3 protein. D genes are given only for firm matches. Clone size is given for some rows only: seen once, a few or many times, or a class if the clone is expanded.

-	few	TRBJ2-7	TRBV5-1	TGCGCCAGCAGCCAAGGAACATCACCCGGGCAAAGCTCCTACGAGCAGTACTTC	CASSQGTSPGQSSYEQYF
-	many	TRBJ2-3	TRBV5-4	TGTGCCAGCAGCGTGGTTGAGAGGGATACGCAGTATTTT	CASSVVERDTQYF
-	few	TRBJ2-5	TRBV7-8	TGTGCCAGCAGCTTCATATACACAGACAAAGAGACCCAGTACTTC	CASSFIYTDKETQYF
TRBD2	many	TRBJ2-5	TRBV5-4	TGTGCCAGCAGCTTCGCCCCCCGAAATAGCGGGGGGGGAGAGACCCAGTACTTC	CASSFAPRNSGGGETQYF
-	many	TRBJ2-4	TRBV12-3/TRBV12-4	TGTGCCAGCAGTTACGGTGAGGGGGGAGCCAAAAACATTCAGTACTTC	CASSYGEGGAKNIQYF
-	many	TRBJ2-7	TRBV6-9	TGTGCCAGCAGTCCGTCGTACTTC	CASSPSYF
TRBD1	many	TRBJ1-2	TRBV29-1	TGCAGCGTTCGAACAGGGGGTGGCTACACCTTC	CSVRTGGGYTF
-	-	TRBJ2-2	TRBV20-1	TGCAGTGCTCCTGAGTCTACCGGGGAGCTGTTTTTT	CSAPESTGELFF
TRBD2	many	TRBJ2-5	TRBV6-5	TGTGCCAGCAGGCCGCCTCTAGCGGGAGCTGAGACCCAGTACTTC	CASRPPLAGAETQYF
-	many	TRBJ2-5	TRBV19	TGTGCCAGTAGTATAGGCGGAGGGATGGAGACCCAGTACTTC	CASSIGGGMETQYF
-	few	TRBJ2-3	TRBV5-1	TGCGCCAGCAGCTTGGAAGGCGGTAACACAGATACGCAGTATTTT	CASSLEGGNTDTQYF
-	-	TRBJ2-3	TRBV11-2	TGTGCCAGCAGCTTATTAGGTGGTTGGGTCAGTAATACGCAGTATTTT	CASSLLGGWVSNTQYF
TRBD1	many	TRBJ1-4	TRBV11-2	TGTGCCAGCAGCCTCGGGACAGGGAATGAAAAACTGTTTTTT	CASSLGTGNEKLFF
-	few	TRBJ2-7	TRBV28	TGTGCCAGCAGTCCCGACCGTTTCTCCTACTACGAGCAGTACTTC	CASSPDRFSYYEQYF
TRBD2	few	TRBJ2-1	TRBV6-4	TGTGCCAGCAGTTCGCATAGCGGGAGTTATAGCAATGAGCAGTTCTTC	CASSSHSGSYSNEQFF
TRBD2	many	TRBJ2-1	TRBV20-1	TGCAGTGCCGCCGGGACTAGCGGGAGGGCCCGGGGTTATGAGCAGTTCTTC	CSAAGTSGRARGYEQFF
-	many	TRBJ2-7	TRBV11-2	TGTGCCAGCAGCCCCCGACTGTCACCCTACGAGCAGTACTTC	CASSPRLSPYEQYF
-	many	TRBJ2-5	TRBV4-1	TGCGCCAGCAGCCAAGTGGGCCGGGTCGGGTCAGGGCAAGAGACCCAGTACTTC	CASSQVGRVGSGQETQYF
-	many	TRBJ2-7	TRBV28	TGTGCCAGCGGGAGCTCCTACGAGCAGTACTTC	CASGSSYEQYF
TRBD2	many	TRBJ2-1	TRBV20-1	TGCAGTGCTAGTAGACTAGCGGGGTACAATGAGCAGTTCTTC	CSASRLAGYNEQFF
-	many	TRBJ1-2	TRBV28	TGTGCCAGCAGGGTGGAGGCTAACTATGGCTACACCTTC	CASRVEANYGYTF
TRBD2	many	TRBJ2-5	TRBV10-3	TGTGCCATCAGTGAGTCGATTAGCGGGATGCGCGAGACCCAGTACTTC	CAISESISGMRETQYF
-	many	TRBJ2-6	TRBV19	TGTGCCAGTAGTATAGGGTGGAGGGGGAGCTCTGGGGCCAACGTCCTGACTTTC	CASSIGWRGSSGANVLTF
-	many	TRBJ2-3	TRBV2	TGTGCCAGCAGTGAGAGAATGCAGGGGCACACAGATACGCAGTATTTT	CASSERMQGHTDTQYF
TRBD2	many	TRBJ2-4	TRBV27	TGTGCCAGCAGTATAACAGGGACTAGCGGCCGAGGAGACATTCAGTACTTC	CASSITGTSGRGDIQYF
-	many	TRBJ2-2	TRBV10-2	TGCGCCAGCAGTGACTACGACAGGATAGACGGGGAGCTGTTTTTT	CASSDYDRIDGELFF
-	many	TRBJ2-2	TRBV5-4	TGTGCCAGCAGCTCCTGGAGGGCGGGTCGCACCGGGGAGCTGTTTTTT	CASSSWRAGRTGELFF
TRBD2	medium-sized	TRBJ2-5	TRBV11-3	TGTGCCAGCAGCTCTAGCGGGAGCGAGACCCAGTACTTC	CASSSSGSETQYF
TRBD1	many	TRBJ2-2	TRBV6-1	TGTGCCAACCGGGACAGAGTGAACACCGGGGAGCTGTTTTTT	CANRDRVNTGELFF
TRBD1	many	TRBJ2-1	TRBV5-6	TGTGCCAGCAGCTTCCGGGACAGCCATTACAATGAGCAGTTCTTC	CASSFRDSHYNEQFF
-	many	TRBJ2-1	TRBV20-1	TGCAGTGCTAGAAATATACGGGGCAACAGCAATGAGCAGTTCTTC	CSARNIRGNSNEQFF
-	many	TRBJ1-1	TRBV12-3/TRBV12-4	TGTGCCAGCAGTTTTAACAGGGCCAGGAACACTGAAGCTTTCTTT	CASSFNRARNTEAFF
-	many	TRBJ1-5	TRBV5-6	TGTGCCAGCAGCTTGTCTGGCGGGCCCAGCAATCAGCCCCAGCATTTT	CASSLSGGPSNQPQHF
TRBD1	many	TRBJ1-3	TRBV11-2	TGTGCCAGCAGCTTGACAGGGATAAGAGGAAACACCATATATTTT	CASSLTGIRGNTIYF
TRBD1	many	TRBJ1-5	TRBV4-2	TGTGCCAGCAGCCATGAGACAGGGGAACAGCCCCAGCATTTT	CASSHETGEQPQHF
-	many	TRBJ2-7	TRBV3-1	-	CASSQGVGQGSRKYF
-	few	TRBJ2-1	TRBV18	TGTGCCAGCTCCCAAGCTGGGGCGAGCTCCTACAATGAGCAGTTCTTC	CASSQAGASSYNEQFF
-	few	TRBJ2-3	TRBV7-2	TGTGCCAGCAGCTTAGTCTTCACAGATACGCAGTATTTT	CASSLVFTDTQYF
-	many	TRBJ1-2	TRBV20-1	TGCAGTGCTAGAGGGCAGGGCTATGGCTACACCTTC	CSARGQGYGYTF
TRBD1	many	TRBJ1-2	TRBV28	TGTGCCAGCAGTCCCTCCCCAGGGGGCTCTCATGGCTACACCTTC	CASSPSPGGSHGYTF
-	few	TRBJ1-5	TRBV20-1	TGCAGTGCTAGTGACAGTTATCAGCCCCAGCATTTT	CSASDSYQPQHF